These 20 T cell receptor beta chains were all obtained from the same sample, sequenced in a study of blood T cell repertoires in COVID-19. Generated by immunoSEQ multiplex PCR, the TCRdb table keeps only in-frame clones and is missing some. The table has 200,000 or so clones, around nine tenths seen once. Sequencing was carried out using PBMCs or T cells enriched from blood (not recorded which). The receptors here all came from a man aged 25 to 45 in a cohort exposed to, infected with or recovered from COVID-19 (not recorded which).

A single count supports this clone. The gene calls are TRBV5-1 and TRBJ2-7; TRBD2 matches 8 bases. There are 14 residues in the CDR3. Per germline, CDR1 SGHRS and CDR2 YFSETQ. With 1 base clipped from V and 5 bases from J, the junction kept 5 bases outside the gene matches. CDR3 in amino acids: CASSLRTSIDEQYF. The CDR3, as DNA: TGCGCCAGCAGCTTGCGGACTAGCATCGACGAGCAGTACTTC.

V is TRBV6-5 and J is TRBJ1-1; 7 positions match TRBD1. With V trimmed by 8 bases and J by 2 bases, 11 bases remained unmatched. Germline values: CDR1 MNHEY, CDR2 SVGAGI. The CDR3 runs 15 residues. CDR3 in amino acids: CASLSDRALNTEAFF. The CDR3 DNA sequence: TGTGCCAGCCTATCCGACAGGGCTTTAAACACTGAAGCTTTCTTT.

This chain joins TRBV3-1 (or the pseudogene TRBV3-2) and TRBJ1-4; a weak D match, TRBD1 (6 bases). Trimming left V 2 bases short and J 10 bases short, with 20 bases between. Per germline, CDR1 LGHDT and CDR2 YNNKEL (reference sequence). CDR3 length: 16 residues. Here the CDR3 reads CASSQPPVGARVKLFF. The CDR3 DNA sequence: TGTGCCAGCAGCCAACCCCCAGTGGGGGCTCGGGTAAAACTGTTTTTT.

The chain uses TRBV5-5 and TRBJ2-1; no clear D gene. Germline V CDR1 and CDR2: SGHKS, YYEKEE (reference sequence). This CDR3 is built from 14 residues. The V and J ends lost 4 bases and 3 bases respectively, with 11 bases between them. In DNA form, the CDR3 reads TGTGCCAGCAGCCGCGAGGTGGTCTACAATGAGCAGTTCTTC. Translation: CASSREVVYNEQFF.

The chain has TRBV27 and TRBJ1-1, with D perhaps matching TRBD1 (5 bases). The CDR3 loop spans 14 amino acids. The germline V gene encodes CDR1 MNHEY and CDR2 SMNVEV (reference sequence). The germline V and J ends were trimmed by 5 bases and 0 bases, with 10 bases remaining between them. CDR3 residues: CASSPTAMNTEAFF. Written as DNA, the CDR3 is TGTGCCAGCAGTCCGACAGCAATGAACACTGAAGCTTTCTTT.

The chain joins TRBV5-1 to TRBJ1-2; TRBD1 aligns across 7 bases. Germline CDR1 SGHRS, CDR2 YFSETQ. There are 14 residues in the CDR3. The V and J ends lost 8 bases and 1 base, in that order; junction bases with no gene match: 8. CDR3 residues: CASQPGGVNYGYTF. The CDR3 DNA reads TGCGCCAGTCAGCCAGGGGGTGTTAACTATGGCTACACCTTC.

V gene TRBV10-3 combines with J gene TRBJ2-1, with D hard to call. The CDR3 extends over 14 amino acids. The germline V gene encodes CDR1 ENHRY and CDR2 SYGVKD. The germline V and J ends were trimmed by 2 bases and 4 bases, with 9 bases remaining between them. This CDR3 reads CAISEGPEYNEQFF. CDR3 coding DNA: TGTGCCATCAGTGAGGGTCCGGAGTACAATGAGCAGTTCTTC.

This clone was counted between two and nine times. The rearrangement links TRBV6-5 to TRBJ1-2; 10 bases line up with TRBD1. CDR1 is MNHEY and CDR2 is SVGAGI in the germline V gene. V dropped 8 bases and J dropped 4; count of bases not matched to a gene: 7. This CDR3 contains 14 residues. The CDR3 DNA is TGTGCCAGCGCTGGGACAGGGGACTTCTATGGCTACACCTTC. Translation gives CASAGTGDFYGYTF.

This chain uses TRBV3-1 (or the pseudogene TRBV3-2) with TRBJ1-1; 8 positions match TRBD1. The CDR3 consists of 17 residues. Germline loops: CDR1 LGHDT, CDR2 YNNKEL (reference sequence). With V trimmed by 3 bases and J by 6 bases, 15 bases remained unmatched. The chain's CDR3 is CASSHRQGSAKRAEAFF. CDR3 bases: TGTGCCAGCAGCCATAGACAGGGGTCGGCAAAGAGGGCTGAAGCTTTCTTT.

This chain links TRBV7-3 with TRBJ2-3, with 9 bases identical to TRBD2. The trim removed 3 bases at V and 7 bases at J, leaving 8 bases unmatched. The CDR3 length is 15 residues. Germline V gene lookup returns CDR1 SGHTA and CDR2 FQGTGA. The CDR3 region is CASSLGGRAGNTQYF. CDR3 bases: TGTGCCAGCAGCTTGGGCGGGAGGGCCGGAAATACGCAGTATTTT.

The V and J genes are TRBV9 and TRBJ1-4; tentative D call: TRBD1 (6 bases). The V end was cut by 4 bases, the J end by 2 bases, with 12 bases between. The CDR3 has 15 amino acids. Germline V gene lookup returns CDR1 SGDLS and CDR2 YYNGEE. The CDR3 loop reads CASSPWGGTNEKLFF. In nucleotides, the CDR3 is TGTGCCAGCAGCCCCTGGGGGGGCACTAATGAAAAACTGTTTTTT.

This rearrangement joins TRBV9 to TRBJ2-6, with TRBD1 identical over 7 bases. CDR3 length equals 15 residues. The J segment lost 12 bases and the V segment lost 0 bases, leaving 9 bases of the junction unmatched. The germline gives CDR1 SGDLS, CDR2 YYNGEE. Here the CDR3 reads CASSVGQGAPSVLTF. In nucleotides, the CDR3 is TGTGCCAGCAGCGTAGGACAGGGAGCCCCCTCCGTCCTGACTTTC.

The chain carries TRBV27 and TRBJ1-1; TRBD1 matches at 7 bases. The germline V gene encodes CDR1 MNHEY and CDR2 SMNVEV (reference sequence). The CDR3 runs 17 residues. V lost 6 bases, J lost 0 bases, and 13 bases stayed unmatched. The CDR3 spells CASRLQGRYPMNTEAFF. In DNA form, the CDR3 reads TGTGCCAGCAGGTTACAGGGGCGCTACCCAATGAACACTGAAGCTTTCTTT.

The chain uses TRBV29-1 and TRBJ1-2; TRBD1 matches at 7 bases. CDR1 and CDR2 (germline): SQVTM, ANQGSEA. The CDR3 length is 11 residues. V lost 5 bases to trimming and J lost 6 bases; unmatched junction nucleotides: 3. The CDR3 DNA reads TGCAGCGTTCAGACAGGGAATGGCTACACCTTC. This translates into CSVQTGNGYTF.

The gene calls are TRBV3-1 (or the pseudogene TRBV3-2) and TRBJ2-6, with unresolved D. V was shortened by 4 bases and J by 2 bases, with 18 bases between the two germline ends. Germline CDR1 and CDR2: LGHDT and YNNKEL (reference sequence). The CDR3 extends over 18 amino acids. The CDR3 sequence is CASSPFVERRTGANVLTF. DNA for the CDR3: TGTGCCAGCAGCCCCTTTGTGGAGCGTAGGACTGGGGCCAACGTCCTGACTTTC.

This rearrangement joins TRBV7-3 to TRBJ2-3; 7 positions agree with TRBD2. V dropped 2 bases and J dropped 4; count of bases not matched to a gene: 3. The CDR3 has 14 amino acids. CDR1 is SGHTA and CDR2 is FQGTGA in the germline V gene. CDR3 sequence reads: CASSLGAGADTQYF. The CDR3 region has the DNA TGTGCCAGCAGCTTAGGGGCGGGAGCAGATACGCAGTATTTT.

A single count supports this clone. V gene TRBV10-3 combines with J gene TRBJ2-3; TRBD2 is a possible D gene (7 bases). The CDR3 sequence is 14 residues long. V lost 11 bases, J lost 1 base, and 16 bases lay in between. In germline, CDR1 is ENHRY, CDR2 SYGVKD. The CDR3, as DNA: TGTGCCGCACAGGGCGGGGGTGGCACAGATACGCAGTATTTT. Protein product: CAAQGGGGTDTQYF.

The chain uses TRBV2 and TRBJ1-4, with a possible D match to TRBD1 (6 bases). This CDR3 contains 13 residues. Germline V gene sequence: CDR1 SNHLY, CDR2 FYNNEI. Trimming left V 8 bases short and J 5 bases short, with 12 bases between. This chain's CDR3 is CASLDRRNEKLFF. CDR3 nucleotide sequence: TGTGCCAGCTTAGACAGGCGCAATGAAAAACTGTTTTTT.

The J gene is TRBJ2-1, the V gene TRBV15, with 8 bases identical to TRBD1. Looked up from germline, CDR1 is LNHNV and CDR2 is YYDKDF (reference sequence). CDR3 length: 15 amino acids. Trimming took 4 bases from V and 2 from J; bases not matched to a gene: 4. This CDR3 is CATSTDRAPYNEQFF. The CDR3 region has the DNA TGTGCCACCAGCACGGACAGGGCCCCCTACAATGAGCAGTTCTTC.

The chain recombines TRBV27 with TRBJ1-3, with D uncertain. Germline values: CDR1 MNHEY, CDR2 SMNVEV (reference sequence). CDR3 length: 15 amino acids. V was trimmed by 5 bases and J by 0 bases, leaving 11 bases between them. CDR3 in amino acids: CASSQTNPSGNTIYF. The CDR3 DNA follows: TGTGCCAGCAGTCAGACTAACCCCTCTGGAAACACCATATATTTT.